This T cell receptor beta chain was captured by sequencing in a study of T cells in Graves' hyperthyroidism and ophthalmopathy. General study points: Ophthalmopathy got predicted by the model a median approximately 6 months before its onset. In simple terms, a model built on 13 V-J features told ophthalmopathy apart from stable hyperthyroidism.

CDR3 length: 13 residues. The V end was cut by 5 bases, the J end by 5 bases, with 10 bases between. Germline lookup yields CDR1 MGHRA and CDR2 YSYEKL. Used for diagnoses were clinical symptoms, serum thyroxine and TRAb, thyroid ultrasound and orbital computed tomography. The authors took PBMCs from 10 ml fresh peripheral blood. RNA transcripts yielded amplified TCR beta CDR3 regions. HTBI primers were employed in a first-round RT-PCR of the TCR CDR3. TCRdb passed the multiplex PCR reads through MiXCR, listing each CDR3 protein once. The data show about 530,000 distinct CDR3 sequences, with about a sixth seen just once and roughly a sixth held by the top ten. This clonotype was seen a handful of times. Its antigen is not known.

The V and J genes are TRBV4-1 and TRBJ1-5; no clear D. The receptor was derived from a woman aged 18-29 years with Graves' ophthalmopathy. Sequencing was done on a sample of blood. CDR3 DNA sequence: TGCGCCAGCAGCGTATACCAAGATCAGCCCCAGCATTTT. Protein sequence: CASSVYQDQPQHF.